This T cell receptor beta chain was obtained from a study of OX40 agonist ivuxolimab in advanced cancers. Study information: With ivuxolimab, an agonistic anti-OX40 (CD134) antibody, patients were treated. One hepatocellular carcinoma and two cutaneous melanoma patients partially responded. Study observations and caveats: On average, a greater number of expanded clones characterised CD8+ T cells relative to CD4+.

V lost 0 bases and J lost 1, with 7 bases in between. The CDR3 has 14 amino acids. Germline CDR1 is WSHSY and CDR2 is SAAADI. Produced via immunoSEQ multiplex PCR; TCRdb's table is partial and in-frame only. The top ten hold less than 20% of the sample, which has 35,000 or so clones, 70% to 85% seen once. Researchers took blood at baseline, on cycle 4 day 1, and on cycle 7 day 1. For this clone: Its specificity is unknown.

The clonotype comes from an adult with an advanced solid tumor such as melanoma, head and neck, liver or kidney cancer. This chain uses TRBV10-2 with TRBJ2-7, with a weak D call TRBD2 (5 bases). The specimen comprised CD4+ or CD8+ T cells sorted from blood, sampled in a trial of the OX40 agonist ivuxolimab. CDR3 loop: CASSESGVSYEQYF. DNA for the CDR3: TGCGCCAGCAGTGAGTCGGGAGTATCCTACGAGCAGTACTTC.